A selection of T cell receptor beta chains follows, all from one sample in a study of blood T cell repertoires in COVID-19. The data were produced by immunoSEQ multiplex PCR, yet TCRdb's version contains in-frame clones alone and is incomplete. The table includes some 160,000 clones, 70% to 90% detected once. Sequencing was performed on PBMCs or T cells enriched from blood (not recorded which). These receptors all stem from a woman in her thirties or forties who had recovered from COVID-19. Each CDR3 is given with its conserved first and last residue. The D gene is left open where the match is weak. Only some rows state a clone size, as once, few, many or a class for expanded clones.

J: TRBJ2-2
V: TRBV4-2
length: 14
size: NA
D: NA
CDR3: CASSQETAVGELFF
DNA: TGTGCCAGCAGCCAAGAAACGGCGGTGGGGGAGCTGTTTTTT

J: TRBJ1-1
V: TRBV7-9
length: 13
size: NA
D: NA
CDR3: CASIPQVDTEAFF
DNA: TGTGCCAGCATCCCCCAGGTGGACACTGAAGCTTTCTTT

J: TRBJ2-7
V: TRBV19
length: 13
size: once
D: NA
CDR3: CASSMTATYEQYF
DNA: TGTGCCAGTAGTATGACTGCTACCTACGAGCAGTACTTC

J: TRBJ2-7
V: TRBV5-6
length: 16
size: NA
D: NA
CDR3: CASSLVGGGLSYEQYF
DNA: TGTGCCAGCAGCTTGGTTGGGGGAGGCCTCTCCTACGAGCAGTACTTC

J: TRBJ1-2
V: TRBV4-2
length: 14
size: NA
D: NA
CDR3: CASSQDGPGSGYTF
DNA: TGTGCCAGCAGCCAAGATGGTCCAGGGTCTGGCTACACCTTC

J: TRBJ1-6
V: TRBV4-1
length: 20
size: NA
D: NA
CDR3: CASSQEPPNRREHPDSPLHF
DNA: TGCGCCAGCAGCCAAGAACCCCCCAACCGACGGGAACACCCCGATTCACCCCTCCACTTT

J: TRBJ2-7
V: TRBV12-3/TRBV12-4
length: 13
size: once
D: NA
CDR3: CASSARGSYEQYF
DNA: TGTGCCAGCAGCGCTCGCGGGTCCTACGAGCAGTACTTC

J: TRBJ1-1
V: TRBV6-5
length: 15
size: NA
D: TRBD1
CDR3: CASSQDRGLGTEAFF
DNA: TGTGCCAGCAGTCAGGACAGGGGGCTGGGCACTGAAGCTTTCTTT

J: TRBJ2-3
V: TRBV27
length: 17
size: NA
D: TRBD2
CDR3: CASSPRLTSRTADTQYF
DNA: TGTGCCAGCAGTCCCCGTTTGACTAGCCGGACGGCAGATACGCAGTATTTT

J: TRBJ1-2
V: TRBV27
length: 17
size: NA
D: NA
CDR3: CASSFSSLSAGWYGYTF
DNA: TGTGCCAGCAGTTTCTCCTCGTTATCGGCAGGGTGGTATGGCTACACCTTC

J: TRBJ2-7
V: TRBV2
length: 14
size: NA
D: TRBD1
CDR3: CASSEGTGHYEQYF
DNA: TGTGCCAGCAGTGAGGGGACAGGCCACTACGAGCAGTACTTC

J: TRBJ2-1
V: TRBV7-9
length: 18
size: NA
D: TRBD2
CDR3: CASSPKVTSGTLYNEQFF
DNA: TGTGCCAGCAGCCCAAAGGTCACTAGCGGAACCCTCTACAATGAGCAGTTCTTC

J: TRBJ2-7
V: TRBV3-1/TRBV3-2
length: 19
size: NA
D: TRBD1
CDR3: CASSQGVQGAVRRRYEQYF
DNA: TGTGCCAGCAGCCAAGGAGTACAGGGGGCGGTCCGAAGAAGGTACGAGCAGTACTTC

J: TRBJ2-7
V: TRBV10-2
length: 13
size: NA
D: NA
CDR3: CASSEDVGDEQYF
DNA: TGCGCCAGCAGTGAAGACGTCGGGGACGAGCAGTACTTC

J: TRBJ2-2
V: TRBV2
length: 16
size: NA
D: TRBD2
CDR3: CASSQLAGGRFGELFF
DNA: TGTGCCAGCAGTCAACTAGCGGGAGGGCGGTTCGGGGAGCTGTTTTTT

J: TRBJ1-2
V: TRBV18
length: 12
size: NA
D: NA
CDR3: CASSPSGQPLRF
DNA: TGTGCCAGCTCACCGTCAGGCCAGCCGCTTCGCTTC

J: TRBJ1-3
V: TRBV9
length: 15
size: NA
D: TRBD1
CDR3: CASSPGTGSGNTIYF
DNA: TGTGCCAGCAGCCCTGGGACAGGCTCTGGAAACACCATATATTTT

J: TRBJ2-4
V: TRBV29-1
length: 13
size: NA
D: TRBD1
CDR3: CSVLSTGAGIQYF
DNA: TGCAGCGTTCTCTCTACAGGGGCAGGCATTCAGTACTTC

J: TRBJ2-3
V: TRBV5-1
length: 16
size: once
D: NA
CDR3: CASSLENRVFADTQYF
DNA: TGCGCCAGCAGCTTGGAGAACAGGGTTTTCGCAGATACGCAGTATTTT

J: TRBJ2-7
V: TRBV9
length: 15
size: NA
D: TRBD2
CDR3: CASSVGGLATLEQYF
DNA: TGTGCCAGCAGCGTAGGGGGACTAGCCACTCTCGAGCAGTACTTC

J: TRBJ1-1
V: TRBV4-2
length: 14
size: NA
D: NA
CDR3: CASKSDRQNTEAFF
DNA: TGTGCCAGCAAATCGGACAGACAGAACACTGAAGCTTTCTTT

J: TRBJ1-2
V: TRBV27
length: 14
size: NA
D: NA
CDR3: CASSPWGTEIDYTF
DNA: TGTGCCAGCAGTCCATGGGGCACAGAAATCGACTACACCTTC

J: TRBJ2-3
V: TRBV24-1
length: 12
size: NA
D: NA
CDR3: CATSDYADTQYF
DNA: TGTGCCACCAGTGATTACGCGGATACGCAGTATTTT

J: TRBJ2-7
V: TRBV11-2
length: 14
size: NA
D: NA
CDR3: CASSLGPSSNEQYF
DNA: TGTGCCAGCAGCTTAGGGCCATCCTCCAACGAGCAGTACTTC

J: TRBJ1-1
V: TRBV7-8
length: 16
size: NA
D: NA
CDR3: CASSLPGTGGDTEAFF
DNA: TGTGCCAGCAGCTTACCTGGGACGGGGGGGGACACTGAAGCTTTCTTT

J: TRBJ1-1
V: TRBV7-9
length: 13
size: NA
D: NA
CDR3: CASSPSRGFLTFF
DNA: TGTGCCAGCAGCCCATCGAGGGGGTTCTTGACTTTCTTT

J: TRBJ1-1
V: TRBV3-1/TRBV3-2
length: 14
size: NA
D: TRBD1
CDR3: CASSPGHRGPEAFF
DNA: TGTGCCAGCAGTCCCGGACACAGGGGTCCTGAAGCTTTCTTT

J: TRBJ2-1
V: TRBV5-4
length: 14
size: NA
D: NA
CDR3: CASSFGSSYNEQFF
DNA: TGTGCCAGCAGCTTCGGTAGCTCCTACAATGAGCAGTTCTTC

J: TRBJ1-3
V: TRBV27
length: 14
size: NA
D: TRBD1
CDR3: CASSRGGSGYTIYF
DNA: TGTGCCAGCAGCAGAGGGGGCTCTGGCTACACCATATATTTT

J: TRBJ2-1
V: TRBV27
length: 16
size: NA
D: TRBD2
CDR3: CASIPPGLASYNEQFF
DNA: TGTGCCAGCATCCCACCGGGACTAGCGAGTTACAATGAGCAGTTCTTC

J: TRBJ1-1
V: TRBV5-1
length: 14
size: few
D: NA
CDR3: CASSMTGLNTEAFF
DNA: TGCGCCAGCAGCATGACAGGCCTGAACACTGAAGCTTTCTTT

J: TRBJ2-3
V: TRBV10-1
length: 15
size: NA
D: TRBD2
CDR3: CASSSSGGRRGTQYF
DNA: TGCGCCAGCAGTTCTAGCGGGGGGAGACGTGGTACGCAGTATTTT

J: TRBJ2-1
V: TRBV27
length: 13
size: NA
D: NA
CDR3: CASSLSRGNEQFF
DNA: TGTGCCAGCAGTTTAAGCAGGGGCAATGAGCAGTTCTTC

J: TRBJ1-5
V: TRBV4-1
length: 19
size: NA
D: TRBD1
CDR3: CASSLSIAQGGSGNQPQHF
DNA: TGCGCCAGCAGCCTATCTATCGCGCAGGGGGGCTCCGGGAATCAGCCCCAGCATTTT

J: TRBJ1-1
V: TRBV2
length: 15
size: few
D: NA
CDR3: CASSLLSQGNTEAFF
DNA: TGTGCCAGCAGTCTTTTATCACAGGGGAACACTGAAGCTTTCTTT

J: TRBJ2-1
V: TRBV7-8
length: 15
size: NA
D: TRBD1
CDR3: CASSSTGTGYNEQFF
DNA: TGTGCCAGCAGCTCGACCGGGACAGGGTACAATGAGCAGTTCTTC

J: TRBJ2-1
V: TRBV7-8
length: 12
size: NA
D: NA
CDR3: CASSSYSGEQFF
DNA: TGTGCCAGCAGCTCGTACTCGGGTGAGCAGTTCTTC

J: TRBJ2-2
V: TRBV2
length: 14
size: few
D: TRBD1
CDR3: CAGGQDYNTGELFF
DNA: TGTGCCGGGGGACAGGACTACAACACCGGGGAGCTGTTTTTT

J: TRBJ2-1
V: TRBV6-4
length: 15
size: NA
D: NA
CDR3: CASSDLAGNHNEQFF
DNA: TGTGCCAGCAGTGACCTGGCGGGAAACCACAATGAGCAGTTCTTC

J: TRBJ2-2
V: TRBV29-1
length: 15
size: NA
D: TRBD2
CDR3: CSVEGLAGYTGELFF
DNA: TGCAGCGTTGAAGGGCTAGCGGGATACACCGGGGAGCTGTTTTTT

J: TRBJ2-1
V: TRBV5-1
length: 16
size: NA
D: TRBD2
CDR3: CASSWGTSGRNNEQFF
DNA: TGCGCCAGCAGCTGGGGGACTAGCGGGAGAAACAATGAGCAGTTCTTC

J: TRBJ1-1
V: TRBV7-3
length: 14
size: NA
D: NA
CDR3: CASSLNVGGTEAFF
DNA: TGTGCCAGCAGCTTAAATGTAGGGGGCACTGAAGCTTTCTTT

J: TRBJ2-5
V: TRBV13
length: 19
size: NA
D: TRBD2
CDR3: CASSLGNRLAGEPQETQYF
DNA: TGTGCCAGCAGCTTAGGAAATCGACTAGCGGGGGAGCCACAAGAGACCCAGTACTTC

J: TRBJ1-6
V: TRBV28
length: 14
size: NA
D: NA
CDR3: CASSPQLTFSPLHF
DNA: TGTGCCAGCAGCCCCCAACTGACATTCTCACCCCTCCACTTT

J: TRBJ1-2
V: TRBV3-1/TRBV3-2
length: 14
size: few
D: NA
CDR3: CASSQGGYGYGYTF
DNA: TGTGCCAGCAGCCAAGGCGGGTATGGCTATGGCTACACCTTC